This section outlines one TCR beta chain sequence together with its context. What it binds is unknown. This specimen comes from a study of blood T cells in healthy people across ages. Germline assignment: CDR1 SGHRS and CDR2 YFSETQ. Between the trimmed V and J ends, which lost 6 bases and 6 bases, there was a span of 15 bases. The CDR3 covers 14 residues. Together with a sample-barcoded 5' primer, a J-beta primer mix was included in a second PCR lasting about 6 to 11 cycles. Each CDR3 protein gets one entry after TCRdb re-called the 5' RACE reads with MiXCR. The sample has about 1.4 million distinct CDR3 sequences; around 59% are singletons. Study-level points and caveats: CMV infection status of these donors was not known.

The TCR comes from a man in his late teens or twenties in good health. Sequenced input: blood. V gene TRBV5-1 combines with J gene TRBJ2-2; a possible D gene is TRBD1 (6 bases). The CDR3 nucleotides are TGCGCCAGCATTGCAGGGGTCCAACCCGGGGAGCTGTTTTTT. Its translation is CASIAGVQPGELFF.